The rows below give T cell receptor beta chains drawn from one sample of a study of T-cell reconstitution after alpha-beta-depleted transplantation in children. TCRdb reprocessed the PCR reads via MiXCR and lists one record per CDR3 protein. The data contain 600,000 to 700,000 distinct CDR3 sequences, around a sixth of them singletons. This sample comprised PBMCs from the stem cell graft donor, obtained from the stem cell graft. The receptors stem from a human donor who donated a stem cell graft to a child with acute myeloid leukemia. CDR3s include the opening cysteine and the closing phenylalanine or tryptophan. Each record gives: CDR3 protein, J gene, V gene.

CDR3 protein: CASSWSGVPSYNEQFF
J gene: TRBJ2-1
V gene: TRBV12-3/TRBV12-4

CDR3 protein: CASSVDRAGELFF
J gene: TRBJ2-2
V gene: TRBV9

CDR3 protein: CAIRPGTGNTGELFF
J gene: TRBJ2-2
V gene: TRBV10-3

CDR3 protein: CSARPPAAGGPTDTQYF
J gene: TRBJ2-3
V gene: TRBV20-1

CDR3 protein: CASSLSGEYAEQYF
J gene: TRBJ2-7
V gene: TRBV12-3/TRBV12-4

CDR3 protein: CSAGQPNSPLHF
J gene: TRBJ1-6
V gene: TRBV20-1

CDR3 protein: CSVEDRDGDYGYTF
J gene: TRBJ1-2
V gene: TRBV29-1

CDR3 protein: CASSVEAGSWVEQYF
J gene: TRBJ2-7
V gene: TRBV9

CDR3 protein: CASTWGTEAFF
J gene: TRBJ1-1
V gene: TRBV5-1

CDR3 protein: CASSSHGSTEAFF
J gene: TRBJ1-1
V gene: TRBV5-6

CDR3 protein: CSALHRRADTQYF
J gene: TRBJ2-3
V gene: TRBV20-1

CDR3 protein: CASSLNSRTDTEEAFF
J gene: TRBJ1-1
V gene: TRBV6-5

CDR3 protein: CASSKASQECEVLAKNIQYF
J gene: TRBJ2-4
V gene: TRBV21-1

CDR3 protein: CATSERLPTDTQYF
J gene: TRBJ2-3
V gene: TRBV24-1

CDR3 protein: CASSQSGVSTDTQYF
J gene: TRBJ2-3
V gene: TRBV4-1

CDR3 protein: CASSRQDSYEQYF
J gene: TRBJ2-7
V gene: TRBV7-2

CDR3 protein: CASIGGPGDEQFF
J gene: TRBJ2-1
V gene: TRBV10-1

CDR3 protein: CASSWATQETQYF
J gene: TRBJ2-5
V gene: TRBV5-1

CDR3 protein: CSASFSGGNQPQHF
J gene: TRBJ1-5
V gene: TRBV20-1

CDR3 protein: CSVGLGLNTEAFF
J gene: TRBJ1-1
V gene: TRBV29-1

CDR3 protein: CSDNRRGSPLHF
J gene: TRBJ1-6
V gene: TRBV20-1

CDR3 protein: CSVMGDTGELFF
J gene: TRBJ2-2
V gene: TRBV29-1

CDR3 protein: CASSLEGRVDSPLHF
J gene: TRBJ1-6
V gene: TRBV5-1

CDR3 protein: CASSYTPKTEAFF
J gene: TRBJ1-1
V gene: TRBV6-6

CDR3 protein: CASSLTGTYEQYF
J gene: TRBJ2-7
V gene: TRBV12-3/TRBV12-4

CDR3 protein: CASRPTEAYEQYF
J gene: TRBJ2-7
V gene: TRBV12-3/TRBV12-4

CDR3 protein: CASSSLARRETQYF
J gene: TRBJ2-5
V gene: TRBV7-8

CDR3 protein: CASSFLRRHLEYNEQFF
J gene: TRBJ2-1
V gene: TRBV7-9

CDR3 protein: CATGGQGGTDTQYF
J gene: TRBJ2-3
V gene: TRBV24-1

CDR3 protein: CASSKEREQFF
J gene: TRBJ2-1
V gene: TRBV7-9